One sample yielded the 32 T cell receptor beta chains listed below, sequenced in a study of T-cell reconstitution after alpha-beta-depleted transplantation in children. Unique molecular identifiers were built into the TCRbeta library. TCRdb passed the PCR reads through MiXCR, listing each CDR3 protein once. Seen here are approximately 510,000 distinct CDR3 sequences, around 17% observed once, and the top ten hold roughly 3.3%. Sequencing was performed on PBMCs from the stem cell graft donor, taken from the stem cell graft. The receptor source for this set is a human donor who donated a stem cell graft to a child with acute lymphoblastic leukemia.

Only a few counts were recorded for this clonotype. This chain connects TRBV6-2 or TRBV6-3 to TRBJ2-1, with TRBD2 matching 9 bases. The J segment lost 12 bases and the V segment lost 4 bases, leaving 10 bases of the junction unmatched. CDR1 and CDR2 from the germline V gene are MNHEY and SVGEGT. This CDR3 is built from 14 residues. CDR3 nucleotide sequence: TGTGCCAGCAGTTTCCGGACTAGCGTTAGAGGGCAGTTCTTC. Its protein is CASSFRTSVRGQFF.

Here the CDR3 reads CASSSPGETEAFF. CDR3 coding DNA: TGTGCCAGCAGCTCCCCAGGGGAGACTGAAGCTTTCTTT. The chain links TRBV7-6 to TRBJ1-1; TRBD1 is a possible D gene (6 bases). Germline-derived CDR1 and CDR2 are SGHVS and FNYEAQ. Trimming removed 4 bases at V and 5 bases at J, with 11 bases between. The CDR3 contains 13 residues.

The V call is TRBV7-2, the J call TRBJ2-1; D remains ambiguous. Looked up from germline, CDR1 is SGHTA and CDR2 is FQGNSA. V was pared by 3 bases and J by 1 base, with 13 bases between. The CDR3 loop spans 16 amino acids. CDR3 in DNA: TGTGCCAGCAGCTTCGAGGTCCGAGGATCCTACAATGAGCAGTTCTTC. This encodes CASSFEVRGSYNEQFF.

The V gene is TRBV14, the J gene TRBJ1-3; no reliable D call. V was trimmed by 0 bases and J by 0 bases, leaving 21 bases between them. Germline loops: CDR1 SGHDN, CDR2 FVKESK. The CDR3 is made up of 20 amino acids. The CDR3 region has the DNA TGTGCCAGCAGCCAAGATCTCGTCGGGCAGCACTTTTACTCTGGAAACACCATATATTTT. It encodes CASSQDLVGQHFYSGNTIYF. The whole variable domain, filled in from reference TRBV14 and TRBJ1-3, reads EAGVTQFPSHSVIEKGQTVTLRCDPISGHDNLYWYRRVMGKEIKFLLHFVKESKQDESGMPNNRFLAERTGGTYSTLKVQPAELEDSGVYFCASSQDLVGQHFYSGNTIYFGEGSWLTVV.

This chain links TRBV12-3 or TRBV12-4 with TRBJ2-1; 11 bases line up with TRBD2. There are 17 residues in the CDR3. The V gene end was trimmed by 5 bases and the J gene end by 4 bases; junction bases not matched to a gene: 10. CDR3 residues: CASSPQRLAGKYNEQFF. As DNA, the CDR3 is TGTGCCAGCAGTCCCCAACGACTAGCGGGGAAGTACAATGAGCAGTTCTTC.

The genes are TRBV30 and TRBJ2-7; 7 nucleotides match TRBD1. Trimming cost V 6 bases and J 3 bases; bases outside gene matches: 5. The CDR3 spans 12 residues. Looked up from germline, CDR1 is GTSNPN and CDR2 is SVGIG (reference sequence). CDR3 protein: CACGQDSYEQYF. CDR3 in DNA: TGTGCCTGCGGACAGGATAGCTACGAGCAGTACTTC.

Remarks on this clonotype: A read error may account for a junction end that differs from germline. The chain couples TRBV9 to TRBJ2-1, with 7 nucleotides matching TRBD2. This CDR3 has 17 amino acids. The V gene's germline CDR1 is SGDLS and CDR2 YYNGEE. The CDR3 DNA is TGTGCCACCAGCCCCACCTATGGCGGGAGCTCCTACAATGAGCAGTTCTTC. Translation gives CATSPTYGGSSYNEQFF.

This clonotype appeared a few times. The chain recombines TRBV12-3 or TRBV12-4 with TRBJ2-1; D tentatively reads TRBD1 or TRBD2 (5 bases each). The CDR3 runs to 17 residues. Trimming pared 5 bases from V and 2 bases from J, leaving 19 bases between. The CDR3 loop is CASSPRGQRVAYNEQFF. The DNA of the CDR3 is TGTGCCAGCAGTCCCCGGGGCCAGAGGGTAGCCTACAATGAGCAGTTCTTC.

This clonotype was seen a handful of times. The V and J genes are TRBV29-1 and TRBJ1-1; D gene unclear. CDR1 and CDR2 (germline): SQVTM, ANQGSEA. The V end was cut by 3 bases, the J end by 8 bases, with 1 base between. The CDR3 sequence is 8 residues long. This CDR3 reads CSVEEAFF. The CDR3 DNA follows: TGCAGCGTTGAGGAAGCTTTCTTT.

Many counts were recorded for this clonotype. The V call is TRBV5-6, the J call TRBJ1-1; no reliable D call. Germline V lookup: CDR1 SGHDT, CDR2 YYEEEE. V was cut by 0 bases and J by 3 bases, with 9 bases left in between. The CDR3 extends over 14 amino acids. CDR3 loop: CASSLGGGDTEAFF. The CDR3 coding sequence is TGTGCCAGCAGCTTGGGTGGCGGGGACACTGAAGCTTTCTTT. Using reference TRBV5-6 and TRBJ1-1 for the parts outside the CDR3, the full variable domain is DAGVTQSPTHLIKTRGQQVTLRCSPKSGHDTVSWYQQALGQGPQFIFQYYEEEERQRGNFPDRFSGHQFPNYSSELNVNALLLGDSALYLCASSLGGGDTEAFFGQGTRLTVV.

This clonotype was counted between two and nine times. The rearrangement links TRBV10-3 to TRBJ2-1; D may be TRBD2 (6 bases). The V gene's germline CDR1 is ENHRY and CDR2 SYGVKD. This CDR3 region has 13 residues. Trimming shortened V by 0 bases and J by 8 bases, and 8 bases separated the two germline ends. For the CDR3, the DNA is TGTGCCATCAGTGAGTCCGGAGGGTATGAGCAGTTCTTC. As protein: CAISESGGYEQFF.

This chain links TRBV6-5 with TRBJ1-1; 8 bases map to TRBD1. Germline-derived CDR1 and CDR2 are MNHEY and SVGAGI. The CDR3 length is 12 residues. V lost 4 bases to trimming and J lost 9 bases; unmatched junction nucleotides: 4. DNA for the CDR3: TGTGCCAGCAGTTCTAGACAGGGGCAAGCTTTCTTT. This encodes CASSSRQGQAFF.

J is TRBJ1-1 and V is TRBV27; D is perhaps TRBD1 (5 bases). The CDR3 runs to 14 residues. Between the trimmed V and J ends, which lost 3 bases and 1 base, there was a span of 9 bases. Germline CDR1 is MNHEY and CDR2 is SMNVEV (reference sequence). This CDR3 is CASSLGVENTEAFF. DNA of the CDR3: TGTGCCAGCAGTTTGGGGGTAGAGAACACTGAAGCTTTCTTT.

This clonotype was observed a handful of times. The chain carries TRBV20-1 and TRBJ2-3; 7 bases agree with TRBD1. CDR3 size: 15 residues. V was pared by 1 base and J by 4 bases, with 8 bases of the junction left unmatched. Looked up from germline, CDR1 is DFQATT and CDR2 is SNEGSKA (reference sequence). The CDR3 DNA follows: TGCAGTGCTAGAGCAACTAGACAGGGCTCAGATACGCAGTATTTT. It translates to CSARATRQGSDTQYF.

In its sample, this clonotype was seen a few times. The V call is TRBV2, the J call TRBJ2-3, with D uncertain. Germline CDR1 and CDR2: SNHLY and FYNNEI. The CDR3 totals 15 residues. V gave up 6 bases and J gave up 2 bases, with 15 bases separating them. The CDR3 region is CASRATGSFTDTQYF. The CDR3 bases are TGTGCCAGCAGAGCCACCGGGTCCTTCACAGATACGCAGTATTTT.

This clonotype has just a few counts. The genes are TRBV18 and TRBJ2-2; a weak D match, TRBD1 (6 bases). The CDR3 spans 15 residues. Trimming removed 3 bases from V and 2 bases from J, with 10 bases in between. Germline lookup yields CDR1 KGHSH and CDR2 LQKENI. The CDR3 spells CASSPRGGNTGELFF. CDR3 coding DNA: TGTGCCAGCTCACCGCGAGGGGGTAACACCGGGGAGCTGTTTTTT.

The chain uses TRBV20-1 and TRBJ1-5; tentatively, D is TRBD1 (5 bases). V lost 3 bases, J lost 4 bases, and 10 bases lay in between. This CDR3 has 13 residues. Germline V gives CDR1 DFQATT, CDR2 SNEGSKA (reference sequence). The CDR3 is CSASGGWNQPQHF. In nucleotides, the CDR3 is TGCAGTGCTAGCGGGGGGTGGAATCAGCCCCAGCATTTT.

This clonotype was counted between two and nine times. The chain links TRBV7-8 to TRBJ2-7; no firm D call. V lost 6 bases and J 7 bases, leaving 19 bases between the germline ends. The CDR3 extends over 14 amino acids. Germline V gene data show CDR1 as SGHVS and CDR2 as FQNEAQ. CDR3 region: CASSLGFLGWEQYF. In nucleotides, the CDR3 is TGTGCCAGCAGTCTCGGATTTCTGGGGTGGGAGCAGTACTTC.

This clonotype was found a few times. The chain combines TRBV29-1 with TRBJ2-1; 11 bases are shared with TRBD2. CDR3 size: 14 residues. Germline values: CDR1 SQVTM, CDR2 ANQGSEA. V dropped 6 bases and J dropped 4; count of bases not matched to a gene: 5. This CDR3 reads CSVEGLAAYNEQFF. CDR3 nucleotide sequence: TGCAGCGTCGAGGGACTAGCGGCATACAATGAGCAGTTCTTC.

J is TRBJ2-1 and V is TRBV15; 14 nucleotides align to TRBD2. The CDR3 runs to 18 residues. Germline assignment: CDR1 LNHNV and CDR2 YYDKDF (reference sequence). J gave up 7 bases and V 0 bases, and 8 bases lay outside the gene matches. The chain's CDR3 is CATSRDRLAGGPGNEQFF. The CDR3 region has the DNA TGTGCCACCAGCAGAGATAGACTAGCGGGAGGGCCGGGGAATGAGCAGTTCTTC.

V gene TRBV7-3 combines with J gene TRBJ1-6, with D maybe TRBD1 (5 bases). The CDR3 loop spans 15 amino acids. Between the trimmed V and J ends, which lost 4 bases and 10 bases, there was a span of 17 bases. The germline V gene encodes CDR1 SGHTA and CDR2 FQGTGA. CDR3: CASSSGAFGSSPLHF. The CDR3, as DNA: TGTGCCAGCAGCTCCGGGGCATTCGGAAGCTCACCCCTCCACTTT.

The rearrangement joins TRBV10-2 to TRBJ2-2; 8 bases match TRBD1. Looked up from germline, CDR1 is WSHSY and CDR2 is SAAADI. V lost 6 bases to trimming and J lost 6 bases; unmatched junction nucleotides: 9. The length of the CDR3 is 15 residues. CDR3 sequence (DNA): TGCGCCAGCAGGGGGAGGACAGGGAATCCCGGGGAGCTGTTTTTT. Translating it yields CASRGRTGNPGELFF.

The V call is TRBV13, the J call TRBJ2-7, with TRBD1 identical over 12 bases. The CDR3 totals 15 residues. The trim removed 5 bases at V and 4 bases at J, leaving 6 bases unmatched. Per the germline V gene, CDR1 is PRHDT and CDR2 is FYEKMQ (reference sequence). CDR3: CASSARDRGQYEQYF. In DNA form, the CDR3 reads TGTGCCAGCAGCGCCCGGGACAGGGGGCAGTACGAGCAGTACTTC.

V is TRBV7-9 and J is TRBJ2-7; TRBD2 matches at 13 bases. The V gene end was trimmed by 5 bases and the J gene end by 4 bases; junction bases not matched to a gene: 11. This CDR3 contains 17 residues. The germline CDR1 and CDR2 sequences are SEHNR and FQNEAQ (reference sequence). This CDR3 reads CASSLRIGLAGDYEQYF. The CDR3 DNA follows: TGTGCCAGCAGCCTACGAATCGGACTAGCGGGAGATTACGAGCAGTACTTC.

This clonotype has at least ten counts. The chain has TRBV10-3 and TRBJ2-3; 9 nucleotides agree with TRBD1. Germline V gives CDR1 ENHRY, CDR2 SYGVKD. Losses at the gene ends were 1 base for V and 1 base for J; bases not matched to a gene: 0. The CDR3 totals 15 residues. The CDR3 loop reads CAISEWTGGTDTQYF. In DNA form, the CDR3 reads TGTGCCATCAGTGAGTGGACAGGGGGCACAGATACGCAGTATTTT.

The chain uses TRBV27 and TRBJ1-5; D remains ambiguous. Trimming stripped 7 bases from V and 6 bases from J, with 16 bases between. The germline V gene has CDR1 MNHEY and CDR2 SMNVEV (reference sequence). The CDR3 runs 14 residues. The CDR3 is CASKPDNSAQPQHF. In nucleotides, the CDR3 is TGTGCCAGCAAACCTGACAATAGTGCTCAGCCCCAGCATTTT.

This clonotype was counted a few times. The rearrangement uses TRBV10-3 and TRBJ2-3; 7 nucleotides match TRBD2. The junction had 8 bases not matched to a gene; V was cut back by 10 bases and J by 4 bases. The CDR3 is made up of 13 amino acids. Germline CDR1 reads ENHRY; CDR2 reads SYGVKD. This chain's CDR3 is CARSEAGSDTQYF. The CDR3 DNA follows: TGTGCCAGGTCGGAAGCGGGATCAGATACGCAGTATTTT.

This clonotype was picked up a small number of times. The chain is built from TRBV5-1 and TRBJ1-1; tentatively, D is TRBD1 (6 bases). V was clipped by 2 bases and J by 4 bases, with 18 bases between them. CDR1 and CDR2 from the germline V gene are SGHRS and YFSETQ. The CDR3 contains 16 residues. The CDR3 protein is CASSLDGQTFITEAFF. The CDR3 bases are TGCGCCAGCAGCTTAGATGGACAGACTTTTATCACTGAAGCTTTCTTT.

The chain is built from TRBV27 and TRBJ1-2; D possibly corresponds to TRBD1 (6 bases). The CDR3 is 14 residues long. CDR1 MNHEY and CDR2 SMNVEV come from the germline V gene (reference sequence). The V gene lost 5 bases and the J gene lost 6 bases, with 16 bases spanning the gap. The CDR3 loop is CASSPRGELHGYTF. The CDR3 nucleotides are TGTGCCAGCAGTCCCAGGGGAGAACTGCATGGCTACACCTTC.

This clonotype was observed a few times. The rearrangement links TRBV4-1 to TRBJ2-1; TRBD1 matches 7 bases. The CDR3 contains 16 residues. Germline CDR1 reads MGHRA; CDR2 reads YSYEKL. With 1 base clipped from V and 7 bases from J, the junction kept 10 bases outside the gene matches. This CDR3 reads CASSQASGGTLNEQFF. CDR3 nucleotides: TGCGCCAGCAGCCAAGCATCAGGGGGTACCCTTAATGAGCAGTTCTTC.

This clonotype was seen a few times. The chain recombines TRBV9 with TRBJ2-2; D unclear. V was trimmed by 1 base and J by 7 bases, leaving 2 bases between them. Germline CDR1 is SGDLS and CDR2 is YYNGEE. CDR3 length equals 11 residues. CDR3 bases: TGTGCCAGCAGCGTACGCGGGGAGCTGTTTTTT. Its translation: CASSVRGELFF.

The rearrangement uses TRBV5-1 and TRBJ2-7; 9 nucleotides line up with TRBD2. Germline V gives CDR1 SGHRS, CDR2 YFSETQ. This CDR3 region has 14 residues. V lost 3 bases, J lost 5 bases, and 6 bases stayed unmatched. The CDR3 reads CASSYEAGGNEQYF. CDR3 nucleotides: TGCGCCAGCAGCTACGAAGCGGGAGGAAACGAGCAGTACTTC. The full variable domain, with the rest looked up from reference TRBV5-1 and TRBJ2-7, is KAGVTQTPRYLIKTRGQQVTLSCSPISGHRSVSWYQQTPGQGLQFLFEYFSETQRNKGNFPGRFSGRQFSNSRSEMNVSTLELGDSALYLCASSYEAGGNEQYFGPGTRLTVT.